Presented here are 21 T cell receptor beta chains from one specimen sequenced in a study of blood T cell repertoires in COVID-19. The data were produced by immunoSEQ multiplex PCR, yet TCRdb's version contains in-frame clones alone and is incomplete. The repertoire consists of roughly 150,000 clones, with less than 90% occurring once and the leading ten covering about 2.4%. What was sequenced was peripheral blood. The receptors were sampled from a woman in her 70s with acute or convalescent COVID-19.

This chain joins TRBV5-1 and TRBJ2-3; no reliable D call. The germline V gene encodes CDR1 SGHRS and CDR2 YFSETQ. The CDR3 has 13 amino acids. The ends were cut back, 5 bases at V and 1 base at J, with 8 bases in the middle. The CDR3 bases are TGCGCCAGCAGTGTGAGCGGCACAGATACGCAGTATTTT. Translation: CASSVSGTDTQYF.

The chain recombines TRBV29-1 with TRBJ2-6; 7 bases align to TRBD1. Germline CDR1 is SQVTM and CDR2 is ANQGSEA. CDR3 length equals 19 residues. The junction had 14 bases not matched to a gene; V was cut back by 0 bases and J by 3 bases. CDR3 DNA sequence: TGCAGCGTTGAAGATCCCGCCAGGGGGTTACCAGGTGGGGCCAACGTCCTGACTTTC. Encoded protein: CSVEDPARGLPGGANVLTF.

In this sample, this clone turned up many times. V usage is TRBV3-1 (or the pseudogene TRBV3-2) and J usage is TRBJ1-1; tentatively, D is TRBD1 (5 bases). The V gene's germline CDR1 is LGHDT and CDR2 YNNKEL (reference sequence). This CDR3 comprises 14 residues. V was trimmed by 5 bases and J by 1 base, leaving 11 bases between them. In DNA form, the CDR3 reads TGTGCCAGCAGCACAGGCGTTTCGAACACTGAAGCTTTCTTT. Residues: CASSTGVSNTEAFF.

This clone has more than one count but fewer than ten. The chain uses TRBV5-5 and TRBJ2-2, with D hard to call. CDR3 length: 14 residues. Germline V CDR1 and CDR2: SGHKS, YYEKEE (reference sequence). The ends were cut back, 4 bases at V and 5 bases at J, with 12 bases in the middle. The CDR3 spells CASSARHGTGELFF. The DNA of the CDR3 is TGTGCCAGCAGCGCCCGACACGGAACCGGGGAGCTGTTTTTT.

The table lists this clone with a count of one. This chain links TRBV28 with TRBJ2-1; 16 nucleotides line up with TRBD2. This CDR3 has 14 residues. CDR1 and CDR2 (germline): MDHEN, SYDVKM. Trimming cost V 5 bases and J 12 bases; bases outside gene matches: 4. The CDR3 nucleotides are TGTGCCAGCAGTCTGGGGACTAGCGGGGGGGCGCAGTTCTTC. Amino acids: CASSLGTSGGAQFF.

The chain couples TRBV7-6 to TRBJ2-7; TRBD1 aligns across 11 bases. The CDR3 is made up of 16 amino acids. Germline-derived CDR1 and CDR2 are SGHVS and FNYEAQ. Unmatched junction bases numbered 10, after V lost 5 bases and J lost 4 bases. For the CDR3, the DNA is TGTGCCAGCAGCGATTCGGACAGGGGGCTATCTTACGAGCAGTACTTC. Protein product: CASSDSDRGLSYEQYF.

V gene TRBV2 combines with J gene TRBJ1-2; no reliable D call. This CDR3 is 15 amino acids long. Between the trimmed V and J ends, which lost 0 bases and 8 bases, there was a span of 16 bases. CDR1 and CDR2 (germline): SNHLY, FYNNEI. The CDR3: CASSEARRVKGGYTF. CDR3 DNA sequence: TGTGCCAGCAGTGAAGCGCGGCGGGTAAAGGGAGGCTACACCTTC.

V is TRBV5-1 and J is TRBJ1-1, with D possibly being TRBD1 (5 bases). CDR3 length: 16 amino acids. V dropped 0 bases and J dropped 4 bases, with 16 bases sitting between them. The germline V gene encodes CDR1 SGHRS and CDR2 YFSETQ. CDR3 sequence: CASSLAWGREVTEAFF. CDR3 in DNA: TGCGCCAGCAGCTTGGCCTGGGGCAGGGAGGTCACTGAAGCTTTCTTT.

The genes are TRBV6-1 and TRBJ2-6; D not resolved. Germline assignment: CDR1 MNHNS and CDR2 SASEGT. The V end was cut by 1 base, the J end by 0 bases, with 16 bases between. The CDR3 runs to 19 residues. The chain's CDR3 is CASSEVLSTLISGANVLTF. The CDR3 DNA sequence: TGTGCCAGCAGTGAAGTTCTGAGTACTCTGATCTCTGGGGCCAACGTCCTGACTTTC.

The chain recombines TRBV27 with TRBJ1-5; D ambiguous. This CDR3 is built from 15 residues. V lost 11 bases, J lost 0 bases, and 17 bases lay in between. Germline values: CDR1 MNHEY, CDR2 SMNVEV (reference sequence). The CDR3 spells CAGVGRGYSNQPQHF. The CDR3 DNA is TGTGCCGGGGTCGGACGGGGTTATAGCAATCAGCCCCAGCATTTT.

The chain joins TRBV9 to TRBJ2-1; 7 nucleotides line up with TRBD2. The trim removed 4 bases at V and 3 bases at J, leaving 13 bases unmatched. The CDR3 is made up of 17 amino acids. Germline V gene lookup returns CDR1 SGDLS and CDR2 YYNGEE. CDR3 DNA sequence: TGTGCCAGCAGCCCCCGGGGGGACCGGGCCCTCTACAATGAGCAGTTCTTC. Its translation: CASSPRGDRALYNEQFF.

The V gene is TRBV30, the J gene TRBJ2-1; D possibly corresponds to TRBD1 (5 bases). Between the trimmed V and J ends, which lost 2 bases and 1 base, there was a span of 12 bases. Looked up from germline, CDR1 is GTSNPN and CDR2 is SVGIG (reference sequence). CDR3 length equals 15 residues. The CDR3 nucleotides are TGTGCCTGGAGTCTGTGGGGCCTATCCTACAATGAGCAGTTCTTC. Translation gives CAWSLWGLSYNEQFF.

The V call is TRBV27, the J call TRBJ2-1; a possible D gene is TRBD2 (7 bases). This CDR3 spans 15 amino acids. Trimming removed 5 bases at V and 3 bases at J, with 14 bases between. Germline assignment: CDR1 MNHEY and CDR2 SMNVEV (reference sequence). The CDR3 DNA sequence: TGTGCCAGCAGTCTGACGGGGGGCCACTACAATGAGCAGTTCTTC. It specifies CASSLTGGHYNEQFF.

This clone was observed a handful of times. The chain combines TRBV12-5 with TRBJ1-5; D is possibly TRBD1 (5 bases). In germline, CDR1 is LGHNT, CDR2 FRNRAP. This CDR3 region has 15 residues. Deletions cut 5 bases from V and 9 bases from J, with 20 bases between. The CDR3 coding sequence is TGTGCTAGTGGTGGGGGGGACGTCCCCCCGGGGCCCCAGCATTTT. Amino acid sequence: CASGGGDVPPGPQHF.

As DNA, the CDR3 is TGTGCCAGCAGTCCGAGACAGGGATTTCTCTATGGCTACACCTTC. Protein: CASSPRQGFLYGYTF. The gene calls are TRBV7-2 and TRBJ1-2; 7 bases map to TRBD1. Per the germline V gene, CDR1 is SGHTA and CDR2 is FQGNSA. The CDR3 length is 15 residues. The V segment lost 6 bases and the J segment 4 bases; nucleotides outside the gene matches: 11.

This chain connects TRBV10-3 to TRBJ2-2; D is uncertain. The CDR3 totals 12 residues. Trimming removed 6 bases at V and 1 base at J, with 3 bases between. CDR1 is ENHRY and CDR2 is SYGVKD in the germline V gene. The CDR3 DNA reads TGTGCCATCAGCCAGAACACCGGGGAGCTGTTTTTT. Residues: CAISQNTGELFF.

This clone was recorded only once. The chain recombines TRBV5-1 with TRBJ2-2, with 9 bases aligning to TRBD2. This CDR3 comprises 17 residues. V trimming: 7 bases; J trimming: 2 bases; junction bases outside the gene matches: 12. Germline V gene data show CDR1 as SGHRS and CDR2 as YFSETQ. The CDR3 coding sequence is TGCGCCAGCGGGGGTCTAGCGGGGAGCATCAACACCGGGGAGCTGTTTTTT. Amino acid sequence: CASGGLAGSINTGELFF.

The V call is TRBV20-1, the J call TRBJ1-4; D perhaps matches TRBD1 (6 bases). This CDR3 spans 11 amino acids. V lost 5 bases and J lost 16, with 17 bases in between. Germline V gene sequence: CDR1 DFQATT, CDR2 SNEGSKA (reference sequence). The DNA for the CDR3 is TGCAGTGCTCCCCAAGGGGGAGGGACGTTTTTT. It is translated as CSAPQGGGTFF.

The rearrangement joins TRBV7-3 to TRBJ2-2, with 9 bases that match TRBD1. CDR1 SGHTA and CDR2 FQGTGA come from the germline V gene. The CDR3 consists of 15 residues. V dropped 4 bases and J dropped 4; count of bases not matched to a gene: 4. The CDR3 DNA reads TGTGCCAGCAGCTCACAGGGGGCGCGCACCGGGGAGCTGTTTTTT. Residues: CASSSQGARTGELFF.

In DNA, the CDR3 is TGTGCCAGCTCACCACGCGGGACAGGGGGCTCCCCCACTGAAGCTTTCTTT. This gives the protein CASSPRGTGGSPTEAFF. The V call is TRBV18, the J call TRBJ1-1; 12 bases match TRBD1. Germline CDR1 and CDR2: KGHSH and LQKENI. Trimming took 1 base from V and 4 from J; bases not matched to a gene: 7. The CDR3 loop spans 17 amino acids.

The chain carries TRBV30 and TRBJ2-1, with D possibly being TRBD1 (6 bases). The V end was cut by 3 bases, the J end by 5 bases, with 14 bases between. This CDR3 is 14 amino acids long. CDR1 is GTSNPN and CDR2 is SVGIG in the germline V gene (reference sequence). The CDR3 DNA reads as TGTGCCTGGAGGTTGACAGGCACTAACAATGAGCAGTTCTTC. Amino acid sequence: CAWRLTGTNNEQFF.